The clone carrying this TCR beta chain was seen repeatedly, ten times or more. This sample stems from a study of T cell repertoires in cytomegalovirus infection. Via MiXCR, TCRdb re-called the reads, giving one row per CDR3 protein. The data show 500,000 or so distinct CDR3 sequences, approximately 17% seen once. The CDR3 loop spans 16 amino acids. Per germline, CDR1 MDHEN and CDR2 SYDVKM. V was pared by 5 bases and J by 1 base, with 17 bases between. The rearrangement joins TRBV28 to TRBJ2-5, with D tentatively TRBD2 (5 bases). Specimen: CD8+ T cells from PBMCs. The TCR originated in a human donor in good health (CMV status not recorded). Some clones in this sample may be carry-over from other donors' samples. The CDR3 nucleotides are TGTGCCAGCAGTACCCTGAAAGCGGTAATCCAAGAGACCCAGTACTTC. Its protein is CASSTLKAVIQETQYF.